This T cell receptor (beta chain) stems from a study of cytomegalovirus exposure and HLA in healthy donors. CDR3 length: 17 residues. Germline V CDR1 and CDR2: MNHNS, SASEGT. V lost 4 bases to trimming and J lost 2 bases; unmatched junction nucleotides: 7. The primer mix had 60 Vbeta and 13 Jbeta primers. The assay was immunoSEQ multiplex PCR, and TCRdb's table has in-frame clones only and misses some. The sample yields some 28,000 clones, about 62% seen once. The sample comprised PBMCs. This TCR was sampled from a male donor in good health and CMV-seropositive. The V and J genes are TRBV6-1 and TRBJ2-1, with TRBD2 matching over 11 bases. The CDR3 region is CASSALTSGAPYNEQFF. CDR3 in DNA: TGTGCCAGCAGTGCCTTGACTAGCGGGGCCCCCTACAATGAGCAGTTCTTC.